These T cell receptor beta chains were read from a single sample in a study of OX40 agonist ivuxolimab in advanced cancers. Sequencing used immunoSEQ multiplex PCR; TCRdb keeps in-frame clones, though not all of them. The data contain approximately 160,000 clones, around 94% of them seen just once; the ten biggest clones take up 0.3% to 0.35%. This material consisted of CD4+ or CD8+ T cells sorted from blood, taken in a trial of the OX40 agonist ivuxolimab. The receptors were gathered from an adult with an advanced solid tumor such as melanoma, head and neck, liver or kidney cancer. CDR3s include the opening cysteine and the closing phenylalanine or tryptophan. Clone size is not always given. Where it is, it says once, few, many or a class for expanded clones.

>TRBJ1-2|.|TRBV6-1
CASSPTGQGYTF
>TRBJ2-7|.|TRBV4-1
CASSQDRGGPSAYEQYF
>TRBJ1-5|.|TRBV9
CASSAFSNQPQHF
>TRBJ1-6|.|TRBV2
CASSADRGMDSPLHF
>TRBJ1-2|once|TRBV5-6
CASSLDRTTGSYTF
>TRBJ1-1|.|TRBV19
CASSRGQFRTEAFF
>TRBJ1-2|.|TRBV7-2
CASSLARRQTYGYTF
>TRBJ2-2|.|TRBV7-2
CASSLVGGGLGELFF
>TRBJ2-1|.|TRBV30
CACNEGASRARGEQFF
>TRBJ2-7|once|TRBV7-2
CASSLAAAGSREQYF
>TRBJ2-7|.|TRBV5-1
CASRTALRLGEQYF
>TRBJ2-1|.|TRBV18
CASSRAAASYNEQFF
>TRBJ1-2|.|TRBV20-1
CSATGLGGYTF
>TRBJ2-4|.|TRBV19
CASSIVATGRVYF
>TRBJ1-1|.|TRBV27
CASSLKGRNSLNTEAFF
>TRBJ2-1|.|TRBV18
CASSPSDGNEQFF
>TRBJ1-2|.|TRBV6-5
CASSSAGAILIGGYTF
>TRBJ1-1|.|TRBV7-6
CASSLVSGGGAEAFF
>TRBJ2-2|.|TRBV9
CASSDGTGINTGELFF
>TRBJ2-7|.|TRBV5-5
CASSWTVSYEQYF
>TRBJ2-7|.|TRBV11-2
CASSQIEPYREQYF
>TRBJ1-5|once|TRBV4-2
CASSQLGNQPQHF
>TRBJ2-2|.|TRBV15
CATSGVPGDTGELFF
>TRBJ2-4|.|TRBV6-5
CASSRGQAKNIQYF
>TRBJ1-3|.|TRBV7-9
CASSLRDLYF